These 8 T cell receptor beta chains originate from one sample sequenced in a study of T cell responses to AZD1222 COVID-19 vaccine. Profiled with immunoSEQ multiplex PCR; TCRdb holds only in-frame clones, not every one. Of about 140,000 clones in the sample, 85% to 90% were seen once. The sample consisted of peripheral blood, taken on day 0 of AZD1222 vaccination. Source of these receptors: an adult in good health.

The CDR3 DNA is TGTGCCAGCAGCGGGACAGGGAGGGCTTTCTTT. This translates into CASSGTGRAFF. The chain links TRBV12-3 or TRBV12-4 to TRBJ1-1; 9 nucleotides align to TRBD1. The CDR3 sequence is 11 residues long. Trimming took 6 bases from V and 11 from J; bases not matched to a gene: 4.

This clone has only one observation. This chain joins TRBV24-1 and TRBJ2-1; 8 bases are shared with TRBD2. V was pared by 5 bases and J by 2 bases, with 19 bases of the junction left unmatched. The germline CDR1 and CDR2 sequences are KGHDR and SFDVKD. This CDR3 has 20 amino acids. The CDR3 DNA reads TGTGCCACCAGTGGGGTAACTCCCGCCCCGGGACTAGAACCCTACAATGAGCAGTTCTTC. This sequence encodes CATSGVTPAPGLEPYNEQFF.

This chain links TRBV3-1 (or the pseudogene TRBV3-2) with TRBJ2-7, with D unclear. Germline CDR1 is LGHDT and CDR2 is YNNKEL (reference sequence). The ends were cut back, 4 bases at V and 4 bases at J, with 17 bases in the middle. This CDR3 spans 15 amino acids. CDR3 sequence reads: CASSPQRREIYEQYF. The CDR3 DNA sequence: TGTGCCAGCAGCCCCCAGAGACGAGAAATATACGAGCAGTACTTC.

The chain uses TRBV11-3 and TRBJ2-7; D might be TRBD1 or TRBD2, each matching 5 bases. Germline values: CDR1 SGHNT, CDR2 YENEEA. The CDR3 runs 15 residues. The V gene lost 1 base and the J gene lost 1 base, with 11 bases spanning the gap. This chain's CDR3 is CASSLGGSRSYEQYF. As DNA, the CDR3 is TGTGCCAGCAGCTTAGGGGGGAGTCGATCCTACGAGCAGTACTTC.

This sequence joins TRBV2 and TRBJ2-2; 7 bases fit TRBD2. Germline V lookup: CDR1 SNHLY, CDR2 FYNNEI. Trimming cost V 6 bases and J 4 bases; bases outside gene matches: 5. The CDR3 has 14 residues. The CDR3 DNA is TGTGCCAGCAGGAGAGCGGGACCCACCGGGGAGCTGTTTTTT. It specifies CASRRAGPTGELFF.

The rearrangement links TRBV27 to TRBJ1-5, with D unclear. V was clipped by 0 bases and J by 10 bases, with 10 bases between them. The CDR3 is 13 amino acids. Per germline, CDR1 MNHEY and CDR2 SMNVEV (reference sequence). CDR3 sequence: CASSLSVAFPQHF. CDR3 nucleotide sequence: TGTGCCAGCAGTTTATCGGTGGCTTTTCCCCAGCATTTT.

The chain combines TRBV29-1 with TRBJ2-5; 9 bases are a match to TRBD2. Germline lookup yields CDR1 SQVTM and CDR2 ANQGSEA. The CDR3 has 14 amino acids. V shed 0 bases, J shed 5 bases, and the junction held 4 bases outside the gene matches. The chain's CDR3 is CSVEDVSGSETQYF. The CDR3 nucleotides read TGCAGCGTTGAAGACGTTAGCGGGAGTGAGACCCAGTACTTC.

The chain is built from TRBV11-3 and TRBJ1-6, with no clear D. The CDR3 consists of 12 residues. The ends were cut back, 1 base at V and 8 bases at J, with 3 bases in the middle. CDR1 is SGHNT, CDR2 YENEEA, per germline. Here the CDR3 reads CASSLGYSPLHF. CDR3 bases: TGTGCCAGCAGCTTAGGGTATTCACCCCTCCACTTT.